Listed below are T cell receptor beta chains from one sample, sequenced in a study of OX40 agonist ivuxolimab in advanced cancers. The table came from immunoSEQ multiplex PCR; TCRdb's copy has only in-frame clones and leaves some out. The profile shows about 12,000 clones, 70% to 75% of them singletons. The sequenced sample was CD4+ or CD8+ T cells sorted from blood, obtained in a trial of the OX40 agonist ivuxolimab. The receptors come from an adult with an advanced solid tumor such as melanoma, head and neck, liver or kidney cancer. The CDR3 runs from the conserved cysteine through the conserved F or W. D genes are given only for firm matches. A row's size may be missing; if present it is once, few, many or a size class.

V gene	clone size	J gene	D gene	CDR3 DNA	CDR3 protein
TRBV7-6	NA	TRBJ2-7	TRBD1	TGTGCCAGCAGCCCCCTCTGGACAGGGATGGGGTACGAGCAGTACTTC	CASSPLWTGMGYEQYF
TRBV4-1	NA	TRBJ1-2	NA	TGCGCCAGCAGCCGGACAGCGAGCTATGGCTACACCTTC	CASSRTASYGYTF
TRBV30	NA	TRBJ1-6	TRBD1	TGTGCCTGGAGTGTAGTCCTAACAGGGGTTAATTCACCCCTCCACTTT	CAWSVVLTGVNSPLHF
TRBV6-5	NA	TRBJ1-3	NA	TGTGCCAGCAGCCCCACAAGATCTGGAAACACCATATATTTT	CASSPTRSGNTIYF
TRBV5-5	NA	TRBJ2-7	TRBD1	TGTGCCAGCAGCTGGGGACAGGGCTACGAGCAGTACTTC	CASSWGQGYEQYF
TRBV28	NA	TRBJ2-1	TRBD2	TGTGCCAGCAAGCTAGCGGGAGATGACTACAATGAGCAGTTCTTC	CASKLAGDDYNEQFF
TRBV28	few	TRBJ2-1	TRBD2	TGTGCCAGCAGTTTAAGTAGCGGGAGAAAGTACAATGAGCAGTTCTTC	CASSLSSGRKYNEQFF
TRBV18	NA	TRBJ2-3	NA	TGTGCCAGCTCACCATTCGGGGGAGAACGCACAGATACGCAGTATTTT	CASSPFGGERTDTQYF
TRBV27	NA	TRBJ2-2	TRBD1	TGTGCCAGCAGTGACAGGGGGAACACCGGGGAGCTGTTTTTT	CASSDRGNTGELFF
TRBV6-1	medium-sized	TRBJ2-2	TRBD1	TGTGCCAGCAGTGAGGTACAGGGGACGGAGCTGTTTTTT	CASSEVQGTELFF
TRBV9	NA	TRBJ2-6	NA	TGTGCCAGCAGCGGTAGGGGCACTGGGGCCAACGTCCTGACTTTC	CASSGRGTGANVLTF
TRBV28	NA	TRBJ2-5	TRBD2	TGTGCCAGCAGTTCAGATTGGACTAGCGGGTCAGGGGGGGAGACCCAGTACTTC	CASSSDWTSGSGGETQYF
TRBV6-6	NA	TRBJ1-1	NA	TGTGCCAGCAGTTACAATCCAGGGCGCACTGAAGCTTTCTTT	CASSYNPGRTEAFF
TRBV30	NA	TRBJ2-7	NA	TGTGCCTGGAGTGTATTGGGACTCGGGCTCGAGCAGTACTTC	CAWSVLGLGLEQYF
TRBV29-1	NA	TRBJ2-5	TRBD1	TGCAGCGTTGAAGGGGGGACAGGGGGAGGGGAGACCCAGTACTTC	CSVEGGTGGGETQYF
TRBV7-9	few	TRBJ1-1	NA	TGTGCCAGCAGCTTGCCGGGGAACACTGAAGCTTTCTTT	CASSLPGNTEAFF
TRBV27	NA	TRBJ1-6	TRBD1	TGTGCCAGCTCGGTGGACAGGCAAAGGTCCTATAATTCACCCCTCCACTTT	CASSVDRQRSYNSPLHF